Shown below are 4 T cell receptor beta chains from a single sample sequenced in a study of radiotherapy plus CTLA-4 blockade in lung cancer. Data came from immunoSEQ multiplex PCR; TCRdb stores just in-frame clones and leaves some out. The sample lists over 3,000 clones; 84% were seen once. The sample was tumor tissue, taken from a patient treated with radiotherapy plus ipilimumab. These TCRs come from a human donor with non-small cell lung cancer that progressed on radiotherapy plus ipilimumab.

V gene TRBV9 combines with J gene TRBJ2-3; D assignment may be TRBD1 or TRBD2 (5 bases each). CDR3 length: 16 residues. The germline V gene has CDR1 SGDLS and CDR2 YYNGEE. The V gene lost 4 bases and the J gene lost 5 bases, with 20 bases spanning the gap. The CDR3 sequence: CASSPQVVGERDTQYF. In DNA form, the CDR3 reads TGTGCCAGCAGCCCGCAGGTGGTAGGGGAGAGAGATACGCAGTATTTT.

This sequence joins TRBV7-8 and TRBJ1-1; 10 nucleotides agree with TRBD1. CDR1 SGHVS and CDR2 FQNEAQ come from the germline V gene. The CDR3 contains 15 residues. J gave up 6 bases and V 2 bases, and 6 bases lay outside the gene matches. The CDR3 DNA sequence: TGTGCCAGCAGCTTAAAGGGACAGGGGTACGCTGAAGCTTTCTTT. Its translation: CASSLKGQGYAEAFF.

CDR3 protein: CRASWDTEAFF. CDR3 bases: TGCAGGGCCTCTTGGGACACTGAAGCTTTCTTT. The chain is built from TRBV20-1 and TRBJ1-1; D gene unclear. Per germline, CDR1 DFQATT and CDR2 SNEGSKA (reference sequence). The CDR3 is made up of 11 amino acids.

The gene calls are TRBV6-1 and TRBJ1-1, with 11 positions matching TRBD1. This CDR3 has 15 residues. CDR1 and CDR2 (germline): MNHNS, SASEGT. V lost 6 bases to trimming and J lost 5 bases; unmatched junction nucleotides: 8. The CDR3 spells CASSGQGAQGTEAFF. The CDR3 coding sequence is TGTGCCAGCAGCGGACAGGGGGCTCAAGGGACTGAAGCTTTCTTT.